This T cell receptor (beta chain) was captured by sequencing in a study of cytomegalovirus exposure and HLA in healthy donors. Whole-study results and caveats: Donors were assumed by presence/absence analyses to have roughly uniform sequencing depth. Later work associated 16,951 TCR beta sequences with HLA alleles at 0.05 false discovery rate.

A multiplex PCR was run with 60 Vbeta primers and 13 Jbeta primers. This table comes from immunoSEQ multiplex PCR, and its TCRdb copy is limited to in-frame clones, with some not included. The sample has more than 40,000 clones, and its top ten clones hold less than 20%. Every donor was a healthy person donating bone marrow. With regard to this clone: As yet, its antigen is unknown.

The germline CDR1 and CDR2 sequences are KGHSH and LQKENI. V lost 3 bases and J 2 bases, leaving 10 bases between the germline ends. The CDR3 runs to 15 residues. Source material: PBMCs. The V call is TRBV18, the J call TRBJ1-4; the D is unclear. This TCR was sampled from a male donor in good health and CMV-seronegative. For the CDR3, the DNA is TGTGCCAGCTCACCCGGGCGGGGTACTAATGAAAAACTGTTTTTT. Encoded protein: CASSPGRGTNEKLFF. Variable domain in full (rest from reference TRBV18 and TRBJ1-4): NAGVMQNPRHLVRRRGQEARLRCSPMKGHSHVYWYRQLPEEGLKFMVYLQKENIIDESGMPKERFSAEFPKEGPSILRIQQVVRGDSAAYFCASSPGRGTNEKLFFGSGTQLSVL.